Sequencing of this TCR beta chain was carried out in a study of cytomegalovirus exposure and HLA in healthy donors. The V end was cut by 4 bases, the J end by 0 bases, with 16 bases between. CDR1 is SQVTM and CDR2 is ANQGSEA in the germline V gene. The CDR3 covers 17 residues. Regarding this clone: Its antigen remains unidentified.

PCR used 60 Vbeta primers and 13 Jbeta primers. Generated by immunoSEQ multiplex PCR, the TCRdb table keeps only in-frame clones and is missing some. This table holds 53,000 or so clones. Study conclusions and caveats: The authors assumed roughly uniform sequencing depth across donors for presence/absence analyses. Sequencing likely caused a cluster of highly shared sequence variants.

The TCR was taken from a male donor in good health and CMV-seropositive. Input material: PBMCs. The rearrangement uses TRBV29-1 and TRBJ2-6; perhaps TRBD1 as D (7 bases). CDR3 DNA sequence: TGCAGCGTTGTGGGGGGACAGACAAACTCTGGGGCCAACGTCCTGACTTTC. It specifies CSVVGGQTNSGANVLTF.